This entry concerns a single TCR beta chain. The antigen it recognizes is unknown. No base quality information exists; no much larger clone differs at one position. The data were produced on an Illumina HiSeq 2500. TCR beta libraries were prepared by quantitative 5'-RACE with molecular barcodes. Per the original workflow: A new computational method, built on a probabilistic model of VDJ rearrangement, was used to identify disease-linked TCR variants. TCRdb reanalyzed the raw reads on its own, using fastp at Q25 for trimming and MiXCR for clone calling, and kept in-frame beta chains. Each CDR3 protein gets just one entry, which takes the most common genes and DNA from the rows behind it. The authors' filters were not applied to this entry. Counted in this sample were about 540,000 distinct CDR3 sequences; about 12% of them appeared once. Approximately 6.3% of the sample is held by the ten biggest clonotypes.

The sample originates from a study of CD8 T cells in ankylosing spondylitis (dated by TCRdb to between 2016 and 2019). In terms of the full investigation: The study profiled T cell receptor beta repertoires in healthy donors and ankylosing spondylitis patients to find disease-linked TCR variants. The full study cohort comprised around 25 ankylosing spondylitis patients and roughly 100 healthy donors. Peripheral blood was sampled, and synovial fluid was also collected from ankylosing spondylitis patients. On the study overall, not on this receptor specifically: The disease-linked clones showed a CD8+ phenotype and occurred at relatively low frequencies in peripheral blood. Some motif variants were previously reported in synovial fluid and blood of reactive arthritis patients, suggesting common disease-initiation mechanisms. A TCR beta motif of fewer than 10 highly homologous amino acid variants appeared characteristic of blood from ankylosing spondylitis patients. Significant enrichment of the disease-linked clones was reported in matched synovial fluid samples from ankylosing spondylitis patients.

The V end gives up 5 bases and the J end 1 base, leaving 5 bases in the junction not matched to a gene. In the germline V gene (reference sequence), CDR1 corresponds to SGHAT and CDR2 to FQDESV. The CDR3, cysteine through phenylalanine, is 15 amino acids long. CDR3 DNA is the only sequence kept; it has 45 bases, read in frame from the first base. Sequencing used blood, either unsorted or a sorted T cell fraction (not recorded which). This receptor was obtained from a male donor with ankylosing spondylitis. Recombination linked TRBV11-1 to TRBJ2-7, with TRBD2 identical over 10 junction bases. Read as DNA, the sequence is TGTGCCAGCAGCGTTACTAGCGGGGTTTCCTACGAGCAGTACTTC. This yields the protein CASSVTSGVSYEQYF. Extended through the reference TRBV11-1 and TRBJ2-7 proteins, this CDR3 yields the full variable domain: EAEVAQSPRYKITEKSQAVAFWCDPISGHATLYWYRQILGQGPELLVQFQDESVVDDSQLPKDRFSAERLKGVDSTLKIQPAELGDSAMYLCASSVTSGVSYEQYFGPGTRLTVT.